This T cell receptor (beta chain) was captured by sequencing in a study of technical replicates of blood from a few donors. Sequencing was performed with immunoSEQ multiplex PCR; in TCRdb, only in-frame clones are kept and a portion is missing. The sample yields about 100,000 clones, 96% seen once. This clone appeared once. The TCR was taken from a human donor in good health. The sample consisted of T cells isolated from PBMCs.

CDR3 sequence: CASSLVGSLALSTDTQYF. CDR3 in DNA: TGTGCCAGCAGCTTAGTGGGGTCCCTAGCCCTATCCACAGATACGCAGTATTTT. The chain recombines TRBV7-6 with TRBJ2-3; D is possibly TRBD2 (5 bases). The ends were cut back, 1 base at V and 2 bases at J, with 19 bases in the middle. The CDR3 extends over 18 amino acids. The germline CDR1 and CDR2 sequences are SGHVS and FNYEAQ.